What follows describes a single T cell receptor (beta chain). The antigen is not known. The sample comes from a study of OX40 agonist ivuxolimab in advanced cancers. Across the study: It was ivuxolimab, an agonistic anti-OX40 (CD134) antibody, that patients were treated with. Findings of the study overall: The antigen specificity of the peripheral T cells (those that were expanded) was not determined.

The germline V gene has CDR1 MNHEY and CDR2 SVGAGI. This CDR3 has 16 residues. With 0 bases removed from V and 3 bases from J, the gap between germline ends came to 9 bases. Profiling relied on immunoSEQ multiplex PCR, and the TCRdb table lists in-frame clones only, not all of them. There are about 27,000 clones in the sample; roughly 80% occur only once, and about 29% lies in the top ten. The sequences come from CD4+ or CD8+ T cells sorted from blood, collected in a trial of the OX40 agonist ivuxolimab. This sequence joins TRBV6-5 and TRBJ2-6; D is unresolved. The sequence came from an adult with an advanced solid tumor such as melanoma, head and neck, liver or kidney cancer. The CDR3 spells CASSYSASFGANVLTF. The CDR3 region has the DNA TGTGCCAGCAGTTACTCAGCAAGCTTTGGGGCCAACGTCCTGACTTTC.